These 9 T cell receptor beta chains came from one sample sequenced in a study of T cells in Graves' hyperthyroidism and ophthalmopathy. Amplification yielded TCR beta CDR3 regions, with RNA transcripts as the source. The study used the HTBI primer set for a first-round RT-PCR of the TCR CDR3. TCRdb analysed the multiplex PCR reads with MiXCR anew, one entry per CDR3 protein. Counted here are fewer than 400,000 distinct CDR3 sequences, roughly an eighth occurring once; the ten biggest clones make up 25% to 30%. The sample was blood. These receptors were obtained from a middle-aged man with Graves' ophthalmopathy.

The chain employs TRBV28 and TRBJ2-2; 8 bases map to TRBD2. The CDR3 loop spans 15 amino acids. Per germline, CDR1 MDHEN and CDR2 SYDVKM. J lost 2 bases, V lost 5 bases, and 4 bases had no gene match. The CDR3 DNA follows: TGTGCCAGCAGTAGAAGCGGGAGCAACACCGGGGAGCTGTTTTTT. Encoded protein: CASSRSGSNTGELFF.

V gene TRBV27 combines with J gene TRBJ1-2; TRBD1 is a possible D gene (5 bases). The V end lost 5 bases, the J end lost 4 bases, and 17 bases lay between the germline ends. CDR1 is MNHEY and CDR2 is SMNVEV in the germline V gene (reference sequence). This CDR3 has 15 residues. The CDR3 is CASSVGGGYPYGYTF. The CDR3 nucleotides are TGTGCCAGCAGTGTTGGGGGAGGGTACCCCTATGGCTACACCTTC.

The table lists this clonotype with many counts. The genes are TRBV20-1 and TRBJ2-3, with TRBD2 identical over 8 bases. The CDR3 totals 13 residues. Germline V gives CDR1 DFQATT, CDR2 SNEGSKA (reference sequence). CDR3 sequence reads: CSATGGSTDTQYF. As DNA, the CDR3 is TGCAGCGCCACGGGGGGGAGCACAGATACGCAGTATTTT.

This clonotype was counted between two and nine times. The V and J genes are TRBV7-8 and TRBJ2-6; D unclear. CDR1 and CDR2 from the germline V gene are SGHVS and FQNEAQ. The V gene lost 1 base and the J gene lost 1 base, with 5 bases spanning the gap. This CDR3 comprises 15 residues. As DNA, the CDR3 is TGTGCCAGCAGCTTAGTAGTGTCTGGGGCCAACGTCCTGACTTTC. This encodes CASSLVVSGANVLTF.

The CDR3 region has the DNA TGTGCCAGCTCACCATTCGACGGGCCCTACGAGCAGTACTTC. It specifies CASSPFDGPYEQYF. The J gene is TRBJ2-7, the V gene TRBV18; D uncertain. The germline V gene has CDR1 KGHSH and CDR2 LQKENI. V dropped 2 bases and J dropped 2 bases, with 10 bases sitting between them. CDR3 size: 14 residues.

This clonotype showed up just a few times. J is TRBJ1-1 and V is TRBV27; 10 bases fit TRBD1. The J segment lost 4 bases and the V segment lost 4 bases, leaving 9 bases of the junction unmatched. CDR3 size: 16 residues. Germline CDR1 and CDR2: MNHEY and SMNVEV (reference sequence). CDR3 sequence: CASSSPGQGLATEAFF. The DNA for the CDR3 is TGTGCCAGCAGTTCGCCGGGACAGGGGCTTGCCACTGAAGCTTTCTTT.

In this sample, this clonotype turned up a few times. V and J are TRBV20-1 and TRBJ1-1; 9 bases are a match to TRBD1. CDR3 length: 14 amino acids. CDR1 DFQATT and CDR2 SNEGSKA come from the germline V gene (reference sequence). The J segment lost 1 base and the V segment lost 6 bases, leaving 6 bases of the junction unmatched. CDR3 coding DNA: TGCAGTGCGGACACAGGGGGCGCGAACACTGAAGCTTTCTTT. It codes for CSADTGGANTEAFF.

This clonotype showed up many times. This chain links TRBV20-1 with TRBJ1-1; D is perhaps TRBD1 (5 bases). V lost 4 bases to trimming and J lost 3 bases, with 12 bases between them. The CDR3 is 13 amino acids. Germline V CDR1 and CDR2: DFQATT, SNEGSKA (reference sequence). CDR3 region: CSAIRRAYTEAFF. The CDR3 nucleotides are TGCAGTGCTATTCGCAGGGCGTACACTGAAGCTTTCTTT.

The chain uses TRBV20-1 and TRBJ2-5; tentative D call: TRBD1 (5 bases). V was trimmed by 4 bases and J by 3 bases, leaving 21 bases between them. The CDR3 is made up of 16 amino acids. The germline V gene has CDR1 DFQATT and CDR2 SNEGSKA (reference sequence). The CDR3 loop reads CSAKDWSNSGKETQYF. The DNA of the CDR3 is TGCAGTGCTAAAGATTGGAGCAACTCAGGGAAAGAGACCCAGTACTTC.